Presented here are 2 T cell receptor beta chains from one specimen sequenced in a study of cytomegalovirus exposure and HLA in healthy donors. Assay used: immunoSEQ multiplex PCR; TCRdb lists only in-frame clones, some missing. The sample includes over 200,000 clones, around 80% of them seen just once. Material for sequencing was PBMCs. Every receptor here comes from a woman younger than 45 in good health and CMV-seropositive.

This clone was picked up one time. The genes are TRBV27 and TRBJ2-6; no firm D call. Germline V gene lookup returns CDR1 MNHEY and CDR2 SMNVEV (reference sequence). The V and J ends lost 1 base and 4 bases respectively, with 5 bases between them. This CDR3 comprises 14 residues. CDR3 loop: CASSLYLGANVLTF. The CDR3 DNA follows: TGTGCCAGCAGTTTATATTTAGGGGCCAACGTCCTGACTTTC.

This sequence joins TRBV5-1 and TRBJ2-7; D gene unclear. Germline V gene data show CDR1 as SGHRS and CDR2 as YFSETQ. The CDR3 runs to 12 residues. The V gene lost 4 bases and the J gene lost 6 bases, with 11 bases spanning the gap. The CDR3 DNA reads as TGCGCCAGCAGCCCCTCTCTTGGCGAGCAGTACTTC. Protein sequence: CASSPSLGEQYF.